What follows describes a single T cell receptor (beta chain). Antigen: not known. Because it lacks the conserved phenylalanine or tryptophan at the end, this CDR3 is likely a read error. Trimming removed 6 bases from V and 2 bases from J, with 11 bases in between. This CDR3 comprises 14 residues. The germline CDR1 and CDR2 sequences are SGHTA and FQGNSA. When hyperthyroidism was first diagnosed, the blood sample was taken, preceding any ophthalmopathy symptoms. Amplification of TCR beta CDR3 regions was performed using RNA transcripts as template. The HTBI primer set served for first-round RT-PCR of the TCR CDR3. TCRdb used MiXCR to reprocess the multiplex PCR reads, holding one entry per CDR3 protein. The sample records nearly 600,000 distinct CDR3 sequences, more than 11% being singletons. The data were taken from a study of T cells in Graves' hyperthyroidism and ophthalmopathy. Whole-study findings and limits: Most expanded thyroid clonotypes above 0.001 recurred in blood. Ophthalmopathy was distinguished from stable hyperthyroidism by 13 V-J signatures.

Material for sequencing was blood. This TCR was sampled from a woman in her twenties or thirties with Graves' hyperthyroidism that later progressed to Graves' ophthalmopathy. The chain employs TRBV7-2 and TRBJ2-1; a possible D gene is TRBD2 (6 bases). CDR3 in amino acids: CASRAGGAYNEQFL. For the CDR3, the DNA is TGTGCCAGCAGAGCCGGGGGTGCCTACAATGAGCAGTTCCTC.